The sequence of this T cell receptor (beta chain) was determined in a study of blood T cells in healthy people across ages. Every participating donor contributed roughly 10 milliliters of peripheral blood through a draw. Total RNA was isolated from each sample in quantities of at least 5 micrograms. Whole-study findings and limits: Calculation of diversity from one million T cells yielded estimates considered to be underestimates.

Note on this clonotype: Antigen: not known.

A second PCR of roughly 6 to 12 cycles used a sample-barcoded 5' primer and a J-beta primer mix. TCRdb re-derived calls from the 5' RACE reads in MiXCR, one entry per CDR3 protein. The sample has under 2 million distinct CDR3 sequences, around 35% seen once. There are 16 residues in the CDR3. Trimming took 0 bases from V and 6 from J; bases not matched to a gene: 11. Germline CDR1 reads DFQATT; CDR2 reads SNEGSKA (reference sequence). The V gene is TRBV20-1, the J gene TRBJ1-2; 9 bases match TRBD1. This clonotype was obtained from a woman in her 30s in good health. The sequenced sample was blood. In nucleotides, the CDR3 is TGCAGTGCTAGAGATCCTTACTCTGACAGGGGGGATGGCTACACCTTC. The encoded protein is CSARDPYSDRGDGYTF.